A single sample gave rise to the 27 T cell receptor beta chains below, sequenced in a study of CD8 T cells in Susac syndrome. Random hexamers served to reverse transcribe roughly 0.5 to 1 ug RNA. TCRdb independently ran MiXCR on the immunoSEQ multiplex PCR reads; one entry per CDR3 protein. The sample has more than 150,000 distinct CDR3 sequences, approximately 96% seen once. The sample comprised CD4+ T cells from PBMCs. The receptor source for this set is a human donor with Susac syndrome.

The CDR3: CASSLGLAGASSSYNEQFF. The CDR3 nucleotides read TGTGCCAGCAGCTTAGGGCTAGCGGGGGCCTCAAGCTCCTACAATGAGCAGTTCTTC. This chain links TRBV7-2 with TRBJ2-1; 10 nucleotides agree with TRBD2. This CDR3 comprises 19 residues. With 1 base clipped from V and 0 bases from J, the junction kept 9 bases outside the gene matches. CDR1 SGHTA and CDR2 FQGNSA come from the germline V gene.

The table lists this clonotype with a count of one. This chain connects TRBV29-1 to TRBJ1-1; 8 nucleotides align to TRBD1. Unmatched junction bases numbered 12, after V lost 8 bases and J lost 4 bases. Germline lookup yields CDR1 SQVTM and CDR2 ANQGSEA. The CDR3 consists of 14 residues. The CDR3 region is CSTWDRTRGTEAFF. In nucleotides, the CDR3 is TGCAGCACCTGGGACAGGACTAGGGGCACTGAAGCTTTCTTT.

This chain's CDR3 is CASSPRDRHTEAFF. CDR3 in DNA: TGTGCCAGCAGTCCCCGGGACAGACACACTGAAGCTTTCTTT. The chain carries TRBV27 and TRBJ1-1, with 7 bases identical to TRBD1. This CDR3 spans 14 amino acids. Unmatched junction bases numbered 6, after V lost 5 bases and J lost 3 bases. Per germline, CDR1 MNHEY and CDR2 SMNVEV (reference sequence).

The J gene is TRBJ2-5, the V gene TRBV29-1; 8 nucleotides align to TRBD2. The CDR3 covers 12 residues. Per the germline V gene, CDR1 is SQVTM and CDR2 is ANQGSEA. Losses at the gene ends were 5 bases for V and 5 bases for J; bases not matched to a gene: 4. CDR3 bases: TGCAGCGTTCGCCGGGGGGGGGAGACCCAGTACTTC. Translated, it gives CSVRRGGETQYF.

This clonotype was found once. The chain joins TRBV12-5 to TRBJ1-5; D not resolved. Per germline, CDR1 LGHNT and CDR2 FRNRAP. The V end was cut by 7 bases, the J end by 0 bases, with 10 bases between. The CDR3 loop spans 14 amino acids. The CDR3 nucleotides are TGTGCTAGTGACACGGCCATTAGCAATCAGCCCCAGCATTTT. It encodes CASDTAISNQPQHF. The full variable domain, with the rest looked up from reference TRBV12-5 and TRBJ1-5, is DARVTQTPRHKVTEMGQEVTMRCQPILGHNTVFWYRQTMMQGLELLAYFRNRAPLDDSGMPKDRFSAEMPDATLATLKIQPSEPRDSAVYFCASDTAISNQPQHFGDGTRLSIL.

The V and J genes are TRBV10-3 and TRBJ2-5; the match to TRBD2 covers 10 bases. The CDR3 runs 17 residues. Germline values: CDR1 ENHRY, CDR2 SYGVKD. V lost 3 bases to trimming and J lost 1 base; unmatched junction nucleotides: 8. The CDR3, as DNA: TGTGCCATCAGTGAACCAACACTAGCGGGGTTCCAAGAGACCCAGTACTTC. Protein sequence: CAISEPTLAGFQETQYF.

The gene calls are TRBV7-9 and TRBJ1-2; TRBD1 aligns across 7 bases. J gave up 4 bases and V 5 bases, and 10 bases lay outside the gene matches. Per germline, CDR1 SEHNR and CDR2 FQNEAQ (reference sequence). The CDR3 extends over 15 amino acids. The CDR3 loop is CASSTLQGSGYGYTF. CDR3 coding DNA: TGTGCCAGCAGCACCTTACAGGGGTCGGGCTATGGCTACACCTTC.

V usage is TRBV3-1 and J usage is TRBJ1-4, with 8 nucleotides matching TRBD1. V was clipped by 4 bases and J by 7 bases; unmatched bases: 11. Germline V gene lookup returns CDR1 LGHDT and CDR2 YNNKEL (reference sequence). This CDR3 spans 16 amino acids. This CDR3 reads CASSLYSGTGVEKLFF. DNA for the CDR3: TGTGCCAGCAGCCTCTATAGCGGGACAGGAGTTGAAAAACTGTTTTTT. The whole variable domain, remainder taken from reference TRBV3-1 and TRBJ1-4, is DTAVSQTPKYLVTQMGNDKSIKCEQNLGHDTMYWYKQDSKKFLKIMFSYNNKELIINETVPNRFSPKSPDKAHLNLHINSLELGDSAVYFCASSLYSGTGVEKLFFGSGTQLSVL.

This clonotype was detected only once. This chain connects TRBV4-2 to TRBJ1-5, with 7 bases matching TRBD1. The V gene's germline CDR1 is LGHNA and CDR2 YNFKEQ. The junction had 2 bases not matched to a gene; V was cut back by 0 bases and J by 0 bases. The CDR3 is 16 residues long. CDR3 sequence: CASSQETGNSNQPQHF. In DNA form, the CDR3 reads TGTGCCAGCAGCCAAGAGACAGGGAATAGCAATCAGCCCCAGCATTTT.

The chain has TRBV19 and TRBJ2-2; TRBD1 matches at 12 bases. The CDR3 loop spans 14 amino acids. Germline V CDR1 and CDR2: LNHDA, SQIVND (reference sequence). Losses at the gene ends were 10 bases for V and 7 bases for J; bases not matched to a gene: 7. DNA of the CDR3: TGTGCCACCCGGGACAGGGGGCTCGACGGGGAGCTGTTTTTT. It yields the protein CATRDRGLDGELFF.

The CDR3 region is CGTGGKDNQPQHF. The CDR3 nucleotides read TGCGGCACCGGGGGGAAGGACAATCAGCCCCAGCATTTT. The chain couples TRBV20-1 to TRBJ1-5, with a possible D match to TRBD1 (5 bases). Germline lookup yields CDR1 DFQATT and CDR2 SNEGSKA (reference sequence). The length of the CDR3 is 13 residues.

This chain uses TRBV5-1 with TRBJ1-1, with D hard to call. The CDR3 is 14 amino acids. CDR1 and CDR2 from the germline V gene are SGHRS and YFSETQ. V gave up 0 bases and J gave up 3 bases, with 9 bases separating them. CDR3 protein: CASSLALRDTEAFF. In DNA, the CDR3 is TGCGCCAGCAGCTTGGCCTTAAGGGACACTGAAGCTTTCTTT.

This clonotype was observed once. The chain carries TRBV30 and TRBJ2-2; the match to TRBD1 covers 9 bases. CDR3 length: 15 residues. Per the germline V gene, CDR1 is GTSNPN and CDR2 is SVGIG (reference sequence). V lost 3 bases to trimming and J lost 7 bases; unmatched junction nucleotides: 9. The CDR3 sequence is CAWRETGGAIGELFF. CDR3 coding DNA: TGTGCCTGGAGGGAGACAGGGGGTGCGATCGGGGAGCTGTTTTTT.

The chain joins TRBV6-5 to TRBJ2-2; no firm D call. The V gene's germline CDR1 is MNHEY and CDR2 SVGAGI. The germline V and J ends were trimmed by 4 bases and 4 bases, with 7 bases remaining between them. CDR3 length: 13 residues. The CDR3 DNA reads TGTGCCAGCAGTTCTACACGCACCGGGGAGCTGTTTTTT. Encoded protein: CASSSTRTGELFF.

The chain's CDR3 is CAWSLTGGSGNTIYF. The CDR3 DNA reads as TGTGCCTGGAGTCTAACAGGTGGCTCTGGAAACACCATATATTTT. V and J are TRBV30 and TRBJ1-3, with D tentatively TRBD1 (5 bases). CDR3 size: 15 residues. The germline CDR1 and CDR2 sequences are GTSNPN and SVGIG (reference sequence). V shed 2 bases and J shed 0 bases, with 11 bases lying between them.

J is TRBJ1-2 and V is TRBV7-9, with D possibly TRBD1 on 5 matching bases. Germline V gives CDR1 SEHNR, CDR2 FQNEAQ (reference sequence). The CDR3 sequence is 16 residues long. The V end lost 1 base, the J end lost 3 bases, and 15 bases lay between the germline ends. Here the CDR3 DNA reads TGTGCCAGCAGCTTAGGCACAGGACGCGGAGACTATGGCTACACCTTC. Its translation: CASSLGTGRGDYGYTF.

V gene TRBV10-2 combines with J gene TRBJ2-5; possible D gene TRBD2, 5 bases. This CDR3 region has 16 residues. Trimming took off 3 bases at V and 1 base at J, with 15 bases between the two ends. In germline, CDR1 is WSHSY, CDR2 SAAADI. CDR3 amino acids: CASSDFAGVSQETQYF. CDR3 in DNA: TGCGCCAGCAGTGATTTTGCCGGGGTCAGCCAAGAGACCCAGTACTTC.

The chain has TRBV29-1 and TRBJ1-2, with D hard to call. CDR3 size: 13 residues. Deletions cut 4 bases from V and 8 bases from J, with 17 bases between. Per the germline V gene, CDR1 is SQVTM and CDR2 is ANQGSEA. CDR3 nucleotides: TGCAGCGTTGCACCGAGGGAGTCGGGGGGCTACACCTTC. Translated: CSVAPRESGGYTF.

This chain uses TRBV6-5 with TRBJ1-2, with 8 positions matching TRBD1. This CDR3 is built from 14 residues. Trimming took 6 bases from V and 2 from J; bases not matched to a gene: 5. The germline CDR1 and CDR2 sequences are MNHEY and SVGAGI. CDR3 DNA sequence: TGTGCCAGCAGGATGACAGGGGCGAACTATGGCTACACCTTC. This translates into CASRMTGANYGYTF.

The CDR3 DNA is TGTGCCAGCAGCCGACGCGGGACAGCTTACAATGAGCAGTTCTTC. Its protein product is CASSRRGTAYNEQFF. The J gene is TRBJ2-1, the V gene TRBV13; D perhaps matches TRBD1 (7 bases). This CDR3 is built from 15 residues. The germline V gene encodes CDR1 PRHDT and CDR2 FYEKMQ (reference sequence). Trimming stripped 5 bases from V and 4 bases from J, with 15 bases between. Full variable domain (remainder filled in from reference TRBV13 and TRBJ2-1): AAGVIQSPRHLIKEKRETATLKCYPIPRHDTVYWYQQGPGQDPQFLISFYEKMQSDKGSIPDRFSAQQFSDYHSELNMSSLELGDSALYFCASSRRGTAYNEQFFGPGTRLTVL.

The rearrangement links TRBV27 to TRBJ1-6, with D hard to call. V shed 5 bases and J shed 10 bases, with 18 bases lying between them. The CDR3 has 15 residues. Germline V gene lookup returns CDR1 MNHEY and CDR2 SMNVEV (reference sequence). This CDR3 reads CASSPQLGLHSPLHF. The CDR3 region has the DNA TGTGCCAGCAGTCCCCAGCTGGGTCTTCACTCACCCCTCCACTTT.

V is TRBV18 and J is TRBJ2-1, with D maybe TRBD1 (5 bases). Per germline, CDR1 KGHSH and CDR2 LQKENI. The CDR3 covers 15 residues. The germline V and J ends were trimmed by 1 base and 6 bases, with 13 bases remaining between them. Here the CDR3 DNA reads TGTGCCAGCTCACCACAAGCAGTAAGGGGCAATGAGCAGTTCTTC. Its protein is CASSPQAVRGNEQFF.

This chain connects TRBV5-6 to TRBJ2-5, with D perhaps matching TRBD2 (5 bases). Germline assignment: CDR1 SGHDT and CDR2 YYEEEE. This CDR3 has 13 residues. The V end was cut by 1 base, the J end by 6 bases, with 10 bases between. The CDR3 spells CASSLPSLKTQYF. CDR3 DNA sequence: TGTGCCAGCAGCTTGCCTAGCTTAAAGACCCAGTACTTC.

The V and J genes are TRBV4-1 and TRBJ2-1; 7 nucleotides agree with TRBD1. Unmatched junction bases numbered 12, after V lost 5 bases and J lost 5 bases. CDR1 and CDR2 (germline): MGHRA, YSYEKL. The CDR3 contains 16 residues. CDR3 in amino acids: CASSYIALTGDNEQFF. The DNA of the CDR3 is TGCGCCAGCAGCTACATCGCGCTAACAGGGGACAATGAGCAGTTCTTC.

This chain connects TRBV28 to TRBJ2-7; unclear D gene. Germline CDR1 MDHEN, CDR2 SYDVKM. This CDR3 spans 13 amino acids. The germline V and J ends were trimmed by 6 bases and 3 bases, with 12 bases remaining between them. As DNA, the CDR3 is TGTGCCAGCAGCGACCCTACGGGCTACGAGCAGTACTTC. It yields the protein CASSDPTGYEQYF.

V usage is TRBV12-3 or TRBV12-4 and J usage is TRBJ1-3; 8 bases fit TRBD1. Trimming cost V 3 bases and J 2 bases; bases outside gene matches: 6. The length of the CDR3 is 16 residues. The CDR3 DNA reads TGTGCCAGCAGTTTTCGGCAGGGGGCTGCTGGAAACACCATATATTTT. Its translation: CASSFRQGAAGNTIYF.

The rearrangement uses TRBV20-1 and TRBJ1-6, with unresolved D. The CDR3 is 15 residues long. V shed 6 bases and J shed 5 bases, with 17 bases lying between them. CDR1 and CDR2 (germline): DFQATT, SNEGSKA (reference sequence). CDR3 DNA sequence: TGCAGTGCGAGATCGCTGGGTCACCATAATTCACCCCTCCACTTT. Its translation is CSARSLGHHNSPLHF.